The 12 T cell receptor beta chains listed next were all sequenced from one sample in a study of monozygotic twins with inflammatory bowel disease. TCRdb re-called the 5' RACE reads and gives one entry per CDR3 protein, without DNA. Listed are around 450,000 distinct CDR3 sequences; roughly 2.2% falls within the top ten. Sequenced: blood. All receptors derive from a human donor with ulcerative colitis or Crohn's disease, or a healthy co-twin of an affected twin (not recorded which).

V gene TRBV5-1 combines with J gene TRBJ1-3; the TRBD1 assignment by TCRdb is unverifiable without DNA. CDR3 length equals 15 residues. Germline V gene data show CDR1 as SGHRS and CDR2 as YFSETQ. CDR3 residues: CASSLYDRAGNTIYF. Based on the CDR3 plus reference TRBV5-1 and TRBJ1-3, the full variable domain is KAGVTQTPRYLIKTRGQQVTLSCSPISGHRSVSWYQQTPGQGLQFLFEYFSETQRNKGNFPGRFSGRQFSNSRSEMNVSTLELGDSALYLCASSLYDRAGNTIYFGEGSWLTVV.

The V gene is TRBV5-1, the J gene TRBJ1-1. The CDR3 is 12 residues long. Germline lookup yields CDR1 SGHRS and CDR2 YFSETQ. Here the CDR3 reads CASSLDGYEAFF. Full variable domain (rest looked up from reference TRBV5-1 and TRBJ1-1): KAGVTQTPRYLIKTRGQQVTLSCSPISGHRSVSWYQQTPGQGLQFLFEYFSETQRNKGNFPGRFSGRQFSNSRSEMNVSTLELGDSALYLCASSLDGYEAFFGQGTRLTVV.

The rearrangement links TRBV6-1 to TRBJ2-5. This CDR3 is built from 12 residues. CDR1 and CDR2 from the germline V gene are MNHNS and SASEGT. The CDR3 loop is CSSSNSGETQYF.

This chain joins TRBV2 and TRBJ1-2. Per the germline V gene, CDR1 is SNHLY and CDR2 is FYNNEI. This CDR3 region has 15 residues. The CDR3 loop is CATRREGATNYGYTF.

V and J are TRBV7-9 and TRBJ2-4. The length of the CDR3 is 13 residues. Germline V gene sequence: CDR1 SEHNR, CDR2 FQNEAQ (reference sequence). CDR3 sequence reads: CASSLVVGNIQYF.

The genes are TRBV5-1 and TRBJ2-5; TCRdb gives TRBD2 as the D gene, but with no DNA this cannot be confirmed. In germline, CDR1 is SGHRS, CDR2 YFSETQ. The CDR3 extends over 14 amino acids. CDR3 protein: CASSSNSGGETQYF. Looking up the rest from reference TRBV5-1 and TRBJ2-5 gives the full variable domain: KAGVTQTPRYLIKTRGQQVTLSCSPISGHRSVSWYQQTPGQGLQFLFEYFSETQRNKGNFPGRFSGRQFSNSRSEMNVSTLELGDSALYLCASSSNSGGETQYFGPGTRLLVL.

The genes are TRBV5-6 and TRBJ1-3. The CDR3 is made up of 15 amino acids. CDR1 and CDR2 (germline): SGHDT, YYEEEE. CDR3 in amino acids: CASSRTGYSGNTIYF.

The V call is TRBV7-2, the J call TRBJ1-5; no DNA is available, so the TRBD1 call from TCRdb remains unchecked. The CDR3 contains 15 residues. In germline, CDR1 is SGHTA, CDR2 FQGNSA. CDR3 residues: CASSSGRGGNQPQHF.

Here the CDR3 reads CASSDLPGQGYTGELFF. The V and J genes are TRBV7-9 and TRBJ2-2; lacking DNA, the TRBD1 call made by TCRdb goes unchecked. Germline values: CDR1 SEHNR, CDR2 FQNEAQ (reference sequence). There are 17 residues in the CDR3.

The rearrangement joins TRBV6-2 or TRBV6-3 to TRBJ2-7; checking the TCRdb D call of TRBD2 is not possible without DNA. The CDR3 consists of 14 residues. From germline, CDR1 is MNHEY and CDR2 SVGEGT. CDR3 residues: CASRSGLAGYEQYF.

The rearrangement joins TRBV10-3 to TRBJ1-2; TCRdb proposes TRBD1, but this gene call is untestable without DNA. Germline loops: CDR1 ENHRY, CDR2 SYGVKD. The CDR3 totals 15 residues. CDR3 sequence reads: CAISESGTESMARTF.

The chain employs TRBV20-1 and TRBJ1-1; TCRdb outputs TRBD1, but without DNA this stays unchecked. Germline V CDR1 and CDR2: DFQATT, SNEGSKA (reference sequence). The CDR3 totals 18 residues. The CDR3 protein is CSARGQGGGPQRNTEAFF.